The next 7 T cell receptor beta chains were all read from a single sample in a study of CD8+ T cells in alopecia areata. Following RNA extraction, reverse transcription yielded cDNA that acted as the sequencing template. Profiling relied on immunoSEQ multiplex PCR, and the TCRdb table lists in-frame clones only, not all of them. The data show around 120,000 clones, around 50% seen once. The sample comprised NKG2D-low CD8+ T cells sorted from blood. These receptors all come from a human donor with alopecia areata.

The CDR3 spells CAWSHGGNYGYTF. CDR3 nucleotides: TGTGCCTGGAGCCACGGCGGTAACTATGGCTACACCTTC. The chain recombines TRBV30 with TRBJ1-2; unclear D gene. V was trimmed by 3 bases and J by 1 base, leaving 9 bases between them. The CDR3 is 13 residues long. The V gene's germline CDR1 is GTSNPN and CDR2 SVGIG (reference sequence).

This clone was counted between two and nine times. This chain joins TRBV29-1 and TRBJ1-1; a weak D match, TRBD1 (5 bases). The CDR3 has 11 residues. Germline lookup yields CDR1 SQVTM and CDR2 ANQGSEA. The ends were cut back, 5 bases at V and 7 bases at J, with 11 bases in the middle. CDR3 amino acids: CSVLQEGEAFF. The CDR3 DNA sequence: TGCAGCGTTCTACAGGAAGGTGAAGCTTTCTTT.

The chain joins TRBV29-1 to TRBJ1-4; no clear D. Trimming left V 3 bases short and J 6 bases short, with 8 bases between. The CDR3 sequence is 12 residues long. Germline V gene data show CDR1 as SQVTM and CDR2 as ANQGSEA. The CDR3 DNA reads TGCAGCGTTGATCCTGGGGATGAAAAACTGTTTTTT. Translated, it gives CSVDPGDEKLFF.

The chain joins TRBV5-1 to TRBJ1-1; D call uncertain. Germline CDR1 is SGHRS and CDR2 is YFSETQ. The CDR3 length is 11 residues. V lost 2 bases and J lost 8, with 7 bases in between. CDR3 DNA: TGCGCCAGCAGCTTTGGAGGCGAAGCTTTCTTT. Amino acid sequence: CASSFGGEAFF.

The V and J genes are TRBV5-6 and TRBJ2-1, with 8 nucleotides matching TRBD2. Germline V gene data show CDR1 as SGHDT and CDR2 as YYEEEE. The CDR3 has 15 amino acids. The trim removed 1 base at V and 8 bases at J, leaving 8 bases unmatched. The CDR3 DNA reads TGTGCCAGCAGCTTGCCCGGGAGGGCCCTAGATGAGCAGTTCTTC. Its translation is CASSLPGRALDEQFF.

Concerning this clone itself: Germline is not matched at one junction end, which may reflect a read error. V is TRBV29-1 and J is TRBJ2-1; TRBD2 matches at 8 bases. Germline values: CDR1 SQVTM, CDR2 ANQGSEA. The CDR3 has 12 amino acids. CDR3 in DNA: TGCAGCGTTGAAGATCTCCCGGGAGGGAAAGTCTTC. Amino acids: CSVEDLPGGKVF.

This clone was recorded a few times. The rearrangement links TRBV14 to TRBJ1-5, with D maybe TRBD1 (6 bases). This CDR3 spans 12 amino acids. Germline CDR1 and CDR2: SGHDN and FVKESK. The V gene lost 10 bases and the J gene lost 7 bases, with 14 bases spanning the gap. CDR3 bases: TGTGCCAATACTCAGGGGCGGCAGCCCCAGCATTTT. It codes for CANTQGRQPQHF. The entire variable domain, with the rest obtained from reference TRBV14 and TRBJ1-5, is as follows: EAGVTQFPSHSVIEKGQTVTLRCDPISGHDNLYWYRRVMGKEIKFLLHFVKESKQDESGMPNNRFLAERTGGTYSTLKVQPAELEDSGVYFCANTQGRQPQHFGDGTRLSIL.